A selection of T cell receptor beta chains follows, all from one sample in a study of blood T cell repertoires in COVID-19. TCRdb's table, derived via immunoSEQ multiplex PCR, lists solely in-frame clones and lacks some. Of 95,000 to 150,000 clones listed, roughly 90% are singletons. The specimen was peripheral blood. The receptors derive from a man aged 50-60 years with acute or convalescent COVID-19. Both conserved end residues are part of each CDR3. D genes are given only for firm matches. Expanded clones get a size class; other rows say once, few or many, or leave the size out.

j_gene | abundance | d_gene | v_gene | CDR3nt | CDR3aa
TRBJ2-7 | NA | TRBD2 | TRBV19 | TGTGCCAGTAGTATTGGGGGGGGTGACTACTACGAGCAGTACTTC | CASSIGGGDYYEQYF
TRBJ1-2 | NA | TRBD1 | TRBV5-1 | TGCGCCAGCAGCGCGACAGGGGGCGGCTATGGCTACACCTTC | CASSATGGGYGYTF
TRBJ2-5 | NA | NA | TRBV7-6 | TGTGCCAGCAGCTTGGGGAGCCCCCCTGGAGAGACCCAGTACTTC | CASSLGSPPGETQYF
TRBJ2-3 | NA | NA | TRBV5-1 | TGCGCCAGCAGCTTCGCACAACTAGGTTCCACAGATACGCAGTATTTT | CASSFAQLGSTDTQYF
TRBJ2-1 | NA | TRBD2 | TRBV5-6 | TGTGCCAGCAGCTTGTGGTTAGCGGGGGCGCATCAGTTCTTC | CASSLWLAGAHQFF
TRBJ1-2 | NA | TRBD1 | TRBV19 | TGTGCCAGTAGTCTCCCGGGACAGGGGGCCTATGGCTACACCTTC | CASSLPGQGAYGYTF
TRBJ2-1 | NA | NA | TRBV2 | TGTGCCAGCAAGGTCGGACAGTCCGACAATGAGCAGTTCTTC | CASKVGQSDNEQFF
TRBJ1-3 | few | NA | TRBV6-6 | TGTGCCAGCAGTTCAGTGGGCAGGTCTGGAAACACCATATATTTT | CASSSVGRSGNTIYF
TRBJ1-1 | NA | NA | TRBV6-5 | TGTGCCAGCAGGATGAGGTCGGGGAACACTGAAGCTTTCTTT | CASRMRSGNTEAFF
TRBJ1-5 | NA | NA | TRBV29-1 | TGCAGCGTTGAAGATCAGTGGAGGGGACTCAATCAGCCCCAGCATTTT | CSVEDQWRGLNQPQHF
TRBJ1-2 | NA | NA | TRBV27 | TGTGCCAGCAGTTTTGGGAGCCATAACTATGGCTACACCTTC | CASSFGSHNYGYTF
TRBJ2-7 | NA | NA | TRBV5-4 | TGTGCCAGCAGCTCGGGAAGCTCCTACGAGCAGTACTTC | CASSSGSSYEQYF
TRBJ2-1 | NA | NA | TRBV10-3 | TGTGCCATCAGTGATTCCGGGACTTCCAATGAGCAGTTCTTC | CAISDSGTSNEQFF
TRBJ1-1 | NA | NA | TRBV19 | TGTGCCAGTAGTGTGGGAGGCGTCGGAACTGAAGCTTTCTTT | CASSVGGVGTEAFF
TRBJ1-5 | NA | NA | TRBV27 | TGTGCCAGCAGTTTATCCGGGAGACAGCCCCAGCATTTT | CASSLSGRQPQHF
TRBJ1-6 | NA | TRBD1 | TRBV11-2 | TGTGCCAGCAGCGCCCTCAAGGGGGCAAATTCACCCCTCCACTTT | CASSALKGANSPLHF
TRBJ2-7 | NA | TRBD2 | TRBV29-1 | TGCAGCGTGGCTGGCTTGGCGGGAGTCTACGAGCAGTACTTC | CSVAGLAGVYEQYF
TRBJ2-5 | once | NA | TRBV6-6 | TGTGCCAGCAGCCGGGCAGGGGCCTCGGAGACCCAGTACTTC | CASSRAGASETQYF
TRBJ1-3 | NA | NA | TRBV19 | TGTGCCAGTAGTAATCCTCCGGGACACCACACCTCTGGAAACACCATATATTTT | CASSNPPGHHTSGNTIYF
TRBJ1-6 | once | TRBD1 | TRBV5-6 | TGTGCCAGCAGCTTGTGGACAGGTCCCTCCGCTTATAATTCACCCCTCCACTTT | CASSLWTGPSAYNSPLHF
TRBJ2-1 | NA | NA | TRBV9 | TGTGCCAGCAGCGTAGGGGGCCACGGACGGGAGCAGTTCTTC | CASSVGGHGREQFF
TRBJ1-3 | NA | TRBD1 | TRBV6-5 | TGTGCCAGCAGTTACTTCGACAGGGCAGACACCATATATTTT | CASSYFDRADTIYF
TRBJ1-2 | NA | TRBD1 | TRBV6-1 | TGTGCCAGCAGTGAAAGCGGGACAGGGGGCTATGGCTACACCTTC | CASSESGTGGYGYTF